The next 2 T cell receptor beta chains were all read from a single sample in a study of T cells in women clearing cervical HPV infection. The protocol was immunoSEQ multiplex PCR, while the TCRdb copy is restricted to in-frame clones and leaves out a portion. This sample's table has about 36,000 clones. The specimen sequenced was blood buffy coat. The origin of the receptors is a woman aged 18 to 75 with a cervical HPV16 infection that either progressed to CIN3+ or cleared (not recorded which).

Concerning this clone: The read falls 3 residues short of the CDR3 end, and the missing part is taken from the germline J gene. The chain couples TRBV20-1 to TRBJ2-1, with 11 bases aligning to TRBD2. CDR3 length: 17 amino acids. The junction had 19 bases not matched to a gene; V was cut back by 7 bases and J by 8 bases. Germline lookup yields CDR1 DFQATT and CDR2 SNEGSKA (reference sequence). CDR3 sequence: CSGEQGTSGMGGDEQFF. Partial CDR3 DNA: TGCAGTGGGGAACAAGGGACTAGCGGAATGGGCGGCGATGAG.

To note about this clone: The read ends 3 residues before the CDR3 terminus; that terminus is restored from the germline J gene. The rearrangement links TRBV20-1 to TRBJ1-2; tentatively, D is TRBD1 (6 bases). Between the trimmed V and J ends, which lost 5 bases and 4 bases, there was a span of 11 bases. The V gene's germline CDR1 is DFQATT and CDR2 SNEGSKA (reference sequence). CDR3 size: 12 residues. The CDR3 is CSAGGASYGYTF. CDR3 DNA, as far as it was read: TGCAGTGCTGGGGGGGCTAGCTATGGC.